Presented here are 19 T cell receptor beta chains from one specimen sequenced in a study of glioma-infiltrating T cells. Using RNA template, CDR3s of TCR alpha and beta were amplified with iRepertoire arm-PCR. TCRdb processed the multiplex PCR reads anew with MiXCR; each CDR3 protein has one entry. The sample lists about 180,000 distinct CDR3 sequences, around 45% occurring once. The sample taken for sequencing was glioma tissue, nonneoplastic brain tissue, or PBMCs (not recorded which). All receptors derive from a human donor with low-grade glioma or glioblastoma, undergoing nonglioma brain surgery, or in good health (not recorded which).

V gene TRBV19 combines with J gene TRBJ2-7; no clear D. CDR1 LNHDA and CDR2 SQIVND come from the germline V gene (reference sequence). The V gene lost 3 bases and the J gene lost 4 bases, with 16 bases spanning the gap. The CDR3 runs to 15 residues. CDR3 sequence reads: CASSMAHTFPYEQYF. The CDR3 nucleotides read TGTGCCAGTAGTATGGCACATACCTTTCCGTACGAGCAGTACTTC. The complete variable domain, with remaining parts taken from reference TRBV19 and TRBJ2-7, reads DGGITQSPKYLFRKEGQNVTLSCEQNLNHDAMYWYRQDPGQGLRLIYYSQIVNDFQKGDIAEGYSVSREKKESFPLTVTSAQKNPTAFYLCASSMAHTFPYEQYFGPGTRLTVT.

This clonotype was recorded many times. The chain employs TRBV6-1 and TRBJ2-6, with D perhaps given as TRBD1 or TRBD2 (5 bases each). The CDR3 runs to 16 residues. Trimming cost V 4 bases and J 0 bases, with 10 bases left between them. CDR1 is MNHNS, CDR2 SASEGT, per germline. The CDR3 loop reads CASSAVGGSGANVLTF. The CDR3 bases are TGTGCCAGCAGTGCGGTTGGGGGCTCTGGGGCCAACGTCCTGACTTTC.

The chain uses TRBV29-1 and TRBJ1-2; D unclear. The CDR3 is 15 residues long. Trimming removed 4 bases at V and 6 bases at J, with 21 bases between. Germline V gene data show CDR1 as SQVTM and CDR2 as ANQGSEA. This CDR3 reads CSVGLPGLGSDGYTF. CDR3 nucleotides: TGCAGCGTTGGGTTACCGGGGTTAGGATCAGATGGCTACACCTTC.

This clonotype occurred a few times. This chain connects TRBV18 to TRBJ2-5, with D perhaps matching TRBD2 (5 bases). The CDR3 has 15 amino acids. In germline, CDR1 is KGHSH, CDR2 LQKENI. V was shortened by 0 bases and J by 3 bases, with 11 bases between the two germline ends. In DNA form, the CDR3 reads TGTGCCAGCTCACCACCATCGGGGTGGGAAGAGACCCAGTACTTC. Encoded protein: CASSPPSGWEETQYF.

V usage is TRBV10-3 and J usage is TRBJ2-1; D may be TRBD1 or TRBD2 (5 bases each). Looked up from germline, CDR1 is ENHRY and CDR2 is SYGVKD. Trimming removed 0 bases from V and 0 bases from J, with 12 bases in between. CDR3 length: 17 amino acids. The CDR3 region has the DNA TGTGCCATCAGTGAGTCCCCAGCGGACATCTCCTACAATGAGCAGTTCTTC. Its protein is CAISESPADISYNEQFF.

The gene calls are TRBV5-1 and TRBJ2-2; D may be TRBD2 (6 bases). The V and J ends lost 7 bases and 5 bases respectively, with 18 bases between them. This CDR3 is built from 15 residues. From germline, CDR1 is SGHRS and CDR2 YFSETQ. DNA for the CDR3: TGCGCCAGCTCAGTGGGAGTGGGAGGAACCGGGGAGCTGTTTTTT. This translates into CASSVGVGGTGELFF.

About this clonotype itself: One junction end does not reproduce the germline sequence, and a read error may be involved. CDR3 nucleotide sequence: TGCAATGCTAAGGTACAAGATACGCGGTATTTT. It specifies CNAKVQDTRYF. The J gene is TRBJ2-3, the V gene TRBV20-1, with unresolved D. Germline-derived CDR1 and CDR2 are DFQATT and SNEGSKA (reference sequence). This CDR3 has 11 amino acids.

Concerning this clonotype itself: Given a much more abundant clone one base away, this may be a read error. The chain carries TRBV3-1 and TRBJ1-1; no clear D gene. The germline CDR1 and CDR2 sequences are LGHDT and YNNKEL (reference sequence). Trimming removed 2 bases at V and 6 bases at J, with 10 bases between. This CDR3 spans 13 amino acids. The CDR3 protein is CASSQTSYPEAFF. CDR3 coding DNA: TGTGCCAGCAGCCAAACGTCTTATCCTGAAGCTTTCTTT. Full variable domain (missing parts from reference TRBV3-1 and TRBJ1-1): DTAVSQTPKYLVTQMGNDKSIKCEQNLGHDTMYWYKQDSKKFLKIMFSYNNKELIINETVPNRFSPKSPDKAHLNLHINSLELGDSAVYFCASSQTSYPEAFFGQGTRLTVV.

This clonotype was seen at least ten times. V and J are TRBV28 and TRBJ2-7; 8 nucleotides line up with TRBD2. Germline V gene lookup returns CDR1 MDHEN and CDR2 SYDVKM. The CDR3 is 12 residues long. The V and J ends lost 7 bases and 4 bases, in that order; junction bases with no gene match: 3. The CDR3 DNA sequence: TGTGCCAGCACCACGGGGGGGTACGAGCAGTACTTC. Its protein product is CASTTGGYEQYF.

This clonotype occurred once. A read error may be the cause here, since a much bigger clone is one base away. The chain couples TRBV4-2 to TRBJ2-7; TRBD2 matches at 8 bases. This CDR3 is built from 18 residues. Germline V gene lookup returns CDR1 LGHNA and CDR2 YNFKEQ. The chain's CDR3 is CASSQDRWSASGSHELYF. CDR3 sequence (DNA): TGTGCCAGCAGCCAAGATCGGTGGTCGGCTAGCGGGTCCCACGAGCTGTACTTC.

Note on this clonotype: This sequence may be a read error, since a much larger clone differs from it by one base. CDR3 sequence reads: CASSENEQFF. CDR3 DNA sequence: TGTGCCAGCAGTGAGAATGAGCAGTTCTTC. V and J are TRBV6-1 and TRBJ2-1, with D uncertain. The V gene lost 3 bases and the J gene lost 7 bases, with 1 base spanning the gap. Germline CDR1 reads MNHNS; CDR2 reads SASEGT. The CDR3 has 10 amino acids.

Only one count was recorded for this clonotype. The chain recombines TRBV7-2 with TRBJ2-1; D unresolved. V was shortened by 3 bases and J by 5 bases, with 8 bases between the two germline ends. The CDR3 has 13 amino acids. Germline CDR1 SGHTA, CDR2 FQGNSA. CDR3 region: CASSFTRDNEQFF. CDR3 bases: TGTGCCAGCAGCTTCACACGGGACAATGAGCAGTTCTTC.

V gene TRBV3-1 combines with J gene TRBJ1-6; D call uncertain. The germline CDR1 and CDR2 sequences are LGHDT and YNNKEL (reference sequence). The CDR3 is 16 amino acids. With 7 bases removed from V and 0 bases from J, the gap between germline ends came to 13 bases. The CDR3 spells CASILGPSSYNSPLHF. CDR3 in DNA: TGTGCCAGCATCCTCGGCCCGAGCTCCTATAATTCACCCCTCCACTTT.

This clonotype was found a few times. The chain employs TRBV19 and TRBJ2-1; 16 positions match TRBD2. Germline CDR1 reads LNHDA; CDR2 reads SQIVND (reference sequence). Trimming at V came to 3 bases and at J to 4 bases, leaving 6 bases not matched to a gene. The CDR3 covers 18 residues. CDR3 DNA sequence: TGTGCCAGTAGTATCGGGACTAGCGGGAGGGCGGGGTACAATGAGCAGTTCTTC. Protein sequence: CASSIGTSGRAGYNEQFF.

As regards this clonotype: Lacking the conserved final phenylalanine or tryptophan, this CDR3 likely reflects a read error. The limits of the CDR3 on the DNA are not certain, so only TCRdb's listed CDR3 is given. The chain has TRBV20-1 and TRBJ2-5. The CDR3 length is 11 residues, termini included. Germline V CDR1 and CDR2: DFQATT, SNEGSKA (reference sequence). CDR3 protein: CSGWAQETRYL.

Comments on this clonotype: This may be a read error: a much more frequent sequence differs by one nucleotide. The rearrangement uses TRBV4-2 and TRBJ2-1; TRBD2 aligns across 8 bases. CDR1 is LGHNA, CDR2 YNFKEQ, per germline. The CDR3 loop spans 17 amino acids. V lost 3 bases to trimming and J lost 10 bases; unmatched junction nucleotides: 17. The DNA of the CDR3 is TGTGCCAGCAGCCAGGGTCAAAGCGGGAGTACAGTAAGGGAGCAGTTCTTC. Translation: CASSQGQSGSTVREQFF.

The chain has TRBV12-3 or TRBV12-4 and TRBJ1-1; TRBD1 aligns across 7 bases. The CDR3 totals 15 residues. V shed 5 bases and J 1 base; nucleotides not matched to a gene: 7. The CDR3 DNA reads TGTGCCAGCAGTCCCACAGGGGTTAGGAACACTGAAGCTTTCTTT. Protein sequence: CASSPTGVRNTEAFF.

This clonotype appeared many times. The chain joins TRBV27 to TRBJ1-1; a possible D gene is TRBD1 (5 bases). V gave up 3 bases and J gave up 1 base, with 9 bases separating them. The CDR3 runs to 14 residues. CDR1 is MNHEY, CDR2 SMNVEV, per germline (reference sequence). CDR3 residues: CASSFRATNTEAFF. CDR3 sequence (DNA): TGTGCCAGCAGTTTCAGGGCAACGAACACTGAAGCTTTCTTT.

About this clonotype: Possible read error: a much larger clone is one base away. The chain couples TRBV25-1 to TRBJ2-5; 7 bases agree with TRBD2. The CDR3 length is 14 residues. The germline V gene encodes CDR1 MGHDK and CDR2 SYGVNS. CDR3 amino acids: CASSALAVQETKYF. In DNA, the CDR3 is TGTGCCAGCAGTGCTCTAGCGGTCCAAGAGACCAAGTACTTC.